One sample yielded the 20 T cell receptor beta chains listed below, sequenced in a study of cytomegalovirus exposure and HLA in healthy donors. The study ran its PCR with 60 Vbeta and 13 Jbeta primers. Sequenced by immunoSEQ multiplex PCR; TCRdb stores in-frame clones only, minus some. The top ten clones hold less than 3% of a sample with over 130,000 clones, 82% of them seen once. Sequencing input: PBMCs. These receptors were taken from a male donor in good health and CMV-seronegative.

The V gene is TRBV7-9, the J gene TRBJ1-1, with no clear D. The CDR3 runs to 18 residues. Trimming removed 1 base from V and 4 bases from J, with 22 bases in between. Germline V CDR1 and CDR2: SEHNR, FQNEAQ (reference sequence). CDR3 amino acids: CASSLELKTIGMSTEAFF. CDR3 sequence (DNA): TGTGCCAGCAGCTTAGAGTTAAAGACAATCGGGATGAGCACTGAAGCTTTCTTT.

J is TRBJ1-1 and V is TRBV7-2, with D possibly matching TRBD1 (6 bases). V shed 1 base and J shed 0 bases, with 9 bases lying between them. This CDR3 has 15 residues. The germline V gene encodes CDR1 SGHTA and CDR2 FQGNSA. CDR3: CASSLEGQMNTEAFF. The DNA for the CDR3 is TGTGCCAGCAGCTTAGAAGGACAGATGAACACTGAAGCTTTCTTT.

DNA for the CDR3: TGTGCCAGCAGCGTAGAGGGGTCAGGGAACGAGCAGTACTTC. Translated, it gives CASSVEGSGNEQYF. The chain has TRBV9 and TRBJ2-7; D is possibly TRBD1 (5 bases). This CDR3 spans 14 amino acids. Trimming shortened V by 0 bases and J by 5 bases, and 12 bases separated the two germline ends. Per the germline V gene, CDR1 is SGDLS and CDR2 is YYNGEE.

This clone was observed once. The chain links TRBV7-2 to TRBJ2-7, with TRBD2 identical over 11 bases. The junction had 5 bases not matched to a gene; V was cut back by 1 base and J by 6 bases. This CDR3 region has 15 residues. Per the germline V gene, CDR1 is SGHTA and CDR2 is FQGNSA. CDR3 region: CASSLVLAGGGEQYF. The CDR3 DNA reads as TGTGCCAGCAGCTTAGTCCTAGCGGGAGGTGGCGAGCAGTACTTC.

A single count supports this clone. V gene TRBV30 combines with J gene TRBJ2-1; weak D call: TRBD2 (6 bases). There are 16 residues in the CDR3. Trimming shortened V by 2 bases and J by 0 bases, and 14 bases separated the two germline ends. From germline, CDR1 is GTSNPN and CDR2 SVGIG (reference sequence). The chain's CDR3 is CAWSLGSGSSYNEQFF. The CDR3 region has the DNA TGTGCCTGGAGTCTCGGTAGCGGCAGCTCCTACAATGAGCAGTTCTTC.

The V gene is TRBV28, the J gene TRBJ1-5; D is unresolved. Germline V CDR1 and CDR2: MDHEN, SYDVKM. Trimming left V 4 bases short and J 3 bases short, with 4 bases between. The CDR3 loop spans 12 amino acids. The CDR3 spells CASSSVNQPQHF. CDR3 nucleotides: TGTGCCAGCAGTTCCGTCAATCAGCCCCAGCATTTT. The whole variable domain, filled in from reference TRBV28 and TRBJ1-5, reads DVKVTQSSRYLVKRTGEKVFLECVQDMDHENMFWYRQDPGLGLRLIYFSYDVKMKEKGDIPEGYSVSREKKERFSLILESASTNQTSMYLCASSSVNQPQHFGDGTRLSIL.

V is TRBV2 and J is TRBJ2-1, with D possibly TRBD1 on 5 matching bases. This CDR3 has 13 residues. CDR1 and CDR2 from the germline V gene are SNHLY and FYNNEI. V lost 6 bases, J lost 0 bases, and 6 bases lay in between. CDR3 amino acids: CASRTDSYNEQFF. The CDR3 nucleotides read TGTGCCAGCAGGACAGACTCCTACAATGAGCAGTTCTTC. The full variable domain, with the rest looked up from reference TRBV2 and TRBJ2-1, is EPEVTQTPSHQVTQMGQEVILRCVPISNHLYFYWYRQILGQKVEFLVSFYNNEISEKSEIFDDQFSVERPDGSNFTLKIRSTKLEDSAMYFCASRTDSYNEQFFGPGTRLTVL.

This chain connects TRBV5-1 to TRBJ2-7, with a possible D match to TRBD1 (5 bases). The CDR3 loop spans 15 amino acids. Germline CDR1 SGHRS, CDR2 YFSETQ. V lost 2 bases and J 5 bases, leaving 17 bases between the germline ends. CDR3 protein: CASSLEQGPPNEQYF. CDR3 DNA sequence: TGCGCCAGCAGCTTAGAGCAGGGTCCTCCTAACGAGCAGTACTTC.

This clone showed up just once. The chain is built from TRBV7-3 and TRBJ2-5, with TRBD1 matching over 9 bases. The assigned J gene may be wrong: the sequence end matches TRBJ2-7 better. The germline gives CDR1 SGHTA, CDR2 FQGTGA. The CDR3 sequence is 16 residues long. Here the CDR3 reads CASSLDPGQGTHEQYF. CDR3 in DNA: TGTGCCAGCAGCTTAGATCCGGGACAGGGCACCCACGAGCAGTACTTC.

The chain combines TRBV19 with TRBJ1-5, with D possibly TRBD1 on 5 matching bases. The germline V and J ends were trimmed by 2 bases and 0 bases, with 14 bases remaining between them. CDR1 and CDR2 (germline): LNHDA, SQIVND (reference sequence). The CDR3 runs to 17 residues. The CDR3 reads CASSISGGDYSNQPQHF. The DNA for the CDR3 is TGTGCCAGTAGTATATCGGGGGGGGACTATAGCAATCAGCCCCAGCATTTT.

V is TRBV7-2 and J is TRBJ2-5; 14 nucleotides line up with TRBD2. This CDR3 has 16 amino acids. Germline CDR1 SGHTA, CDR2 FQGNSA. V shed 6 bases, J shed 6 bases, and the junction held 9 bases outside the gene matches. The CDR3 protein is CASSRSRLAGGQTQYF. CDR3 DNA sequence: TGTGCCAGCAGTCGATCCCGACTAGCGGGGGGGCAGACCCAGTACTTC. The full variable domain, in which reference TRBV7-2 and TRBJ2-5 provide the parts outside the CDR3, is GAGVSQSPSNKVTEKGKDVELRCDPISGHTALYWYRQSLGQGLEFLIYFQGNSAPDKSGLPSDRFSAERTGGSVSTLTIQRTQQEDSAVYLCASSRSRLAGGQTQYFGPGTRLLVL.

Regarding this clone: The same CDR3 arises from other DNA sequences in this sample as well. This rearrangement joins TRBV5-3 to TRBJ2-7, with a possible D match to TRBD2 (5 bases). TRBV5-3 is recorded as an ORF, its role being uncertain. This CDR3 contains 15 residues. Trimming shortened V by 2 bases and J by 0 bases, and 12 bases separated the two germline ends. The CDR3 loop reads CARSFPDFSSYEQYF. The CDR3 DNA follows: TGTGCCAGAAGCTTCCCGGACTTTAGCTCCTACGAGCAGTACTTC.

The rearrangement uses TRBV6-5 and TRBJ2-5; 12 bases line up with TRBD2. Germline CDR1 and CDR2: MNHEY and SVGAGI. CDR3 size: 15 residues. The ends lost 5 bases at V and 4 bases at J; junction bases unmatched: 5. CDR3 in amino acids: CASSPLAGGAETQYF. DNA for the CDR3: TGTGCCAGCAGTCCACTAGCGGGAGGCGCAGAGACCCAGTACTTC.

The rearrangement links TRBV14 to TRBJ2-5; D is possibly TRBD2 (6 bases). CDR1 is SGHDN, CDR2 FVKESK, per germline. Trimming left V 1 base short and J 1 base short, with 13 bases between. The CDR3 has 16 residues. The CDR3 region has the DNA TGTGCCAGCAGCCAAGGATTGATCGGGGGCCAAGAGACCCAGTACTTC. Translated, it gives CASSQGLIGGQETQYF. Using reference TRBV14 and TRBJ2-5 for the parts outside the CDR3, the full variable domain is EAGVTQFPSHSVIEKGQTVTLRCDPISGHDNLYWYRRVMGKEIKFLLHFVKESKQDESGMPNNRFLAERTGGTYSTLKVQPAELEDSGVYFCASSQGLIGGQETQYFGPGTRLLVL.

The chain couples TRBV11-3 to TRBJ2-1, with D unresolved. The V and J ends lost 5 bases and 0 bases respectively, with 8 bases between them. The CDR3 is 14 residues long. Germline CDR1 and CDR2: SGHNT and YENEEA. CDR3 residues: CASSPPGSYNEQFF. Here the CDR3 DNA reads TGTGCCAGCAGCCCCCCAGGCTCCTACAATGAGCAGTTCTTC. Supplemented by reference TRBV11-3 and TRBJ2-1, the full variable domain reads EAGVVQSPRYKIIEKKQPVAFWCNPISGHNTLYWYLQNLGQGPELLIRYENEEAVDDSQLPKDRFSAERLKGVDSTLKIQPAELGDSAVYLCASSPPGSYNEQFFGPGTRLTVL.

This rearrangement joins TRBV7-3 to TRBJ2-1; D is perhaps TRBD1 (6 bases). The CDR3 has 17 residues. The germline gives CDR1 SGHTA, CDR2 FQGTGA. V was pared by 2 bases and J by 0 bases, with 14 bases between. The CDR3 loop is CASSLGGGPISYNEQFF. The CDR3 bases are TGTGCCAGCAGCTTAGGGGGCGGGCCGATCTCCTACAATGAGCAGTTCTTC.

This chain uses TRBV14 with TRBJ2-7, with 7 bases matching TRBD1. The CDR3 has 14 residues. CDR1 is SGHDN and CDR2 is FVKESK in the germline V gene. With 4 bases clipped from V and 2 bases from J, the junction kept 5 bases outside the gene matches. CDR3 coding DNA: TGTGCCAGCAGCCCCTTTGGGACAGCCTACGAGCAGTACTTC. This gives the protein CASSPFGTAYEQYF.

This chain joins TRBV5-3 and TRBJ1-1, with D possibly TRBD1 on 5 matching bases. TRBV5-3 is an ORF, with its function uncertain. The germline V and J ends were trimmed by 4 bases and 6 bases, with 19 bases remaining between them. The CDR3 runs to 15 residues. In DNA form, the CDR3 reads TGTGCCAGAAGCCCTTTGCAGGGTTCGACGGCTGAAGCTTTCTTT. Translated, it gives CARSPLQGSTAEAFF.

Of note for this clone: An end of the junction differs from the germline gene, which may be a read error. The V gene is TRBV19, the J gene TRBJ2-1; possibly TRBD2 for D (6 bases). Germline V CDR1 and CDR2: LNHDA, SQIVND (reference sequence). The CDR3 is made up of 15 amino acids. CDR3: CASSIAGVRYTEQFF. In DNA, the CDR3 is TGTGCCAGTAGTATAGCGGGGGTTAGGTACACTGAGCAGTTCTTC.

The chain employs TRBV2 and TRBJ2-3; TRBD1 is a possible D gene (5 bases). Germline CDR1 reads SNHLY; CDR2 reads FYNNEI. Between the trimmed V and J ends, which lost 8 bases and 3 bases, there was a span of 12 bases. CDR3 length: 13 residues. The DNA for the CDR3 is TGTGCCAGCGGGGCCCTGAGGACAGATACGCAGTATTTT. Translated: CASGALRTDTQYF. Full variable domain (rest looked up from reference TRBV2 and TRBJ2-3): EPEVTQTPSHQVTQMGQEVILRCVPISNHLYFYWYRQILGQKVEFLVSFYNNEISEKSEIFDDQFSVERPDGSNFTLKIRSTKLEDSAMYFCASGALRTDTQYFGPGTRLTVL.